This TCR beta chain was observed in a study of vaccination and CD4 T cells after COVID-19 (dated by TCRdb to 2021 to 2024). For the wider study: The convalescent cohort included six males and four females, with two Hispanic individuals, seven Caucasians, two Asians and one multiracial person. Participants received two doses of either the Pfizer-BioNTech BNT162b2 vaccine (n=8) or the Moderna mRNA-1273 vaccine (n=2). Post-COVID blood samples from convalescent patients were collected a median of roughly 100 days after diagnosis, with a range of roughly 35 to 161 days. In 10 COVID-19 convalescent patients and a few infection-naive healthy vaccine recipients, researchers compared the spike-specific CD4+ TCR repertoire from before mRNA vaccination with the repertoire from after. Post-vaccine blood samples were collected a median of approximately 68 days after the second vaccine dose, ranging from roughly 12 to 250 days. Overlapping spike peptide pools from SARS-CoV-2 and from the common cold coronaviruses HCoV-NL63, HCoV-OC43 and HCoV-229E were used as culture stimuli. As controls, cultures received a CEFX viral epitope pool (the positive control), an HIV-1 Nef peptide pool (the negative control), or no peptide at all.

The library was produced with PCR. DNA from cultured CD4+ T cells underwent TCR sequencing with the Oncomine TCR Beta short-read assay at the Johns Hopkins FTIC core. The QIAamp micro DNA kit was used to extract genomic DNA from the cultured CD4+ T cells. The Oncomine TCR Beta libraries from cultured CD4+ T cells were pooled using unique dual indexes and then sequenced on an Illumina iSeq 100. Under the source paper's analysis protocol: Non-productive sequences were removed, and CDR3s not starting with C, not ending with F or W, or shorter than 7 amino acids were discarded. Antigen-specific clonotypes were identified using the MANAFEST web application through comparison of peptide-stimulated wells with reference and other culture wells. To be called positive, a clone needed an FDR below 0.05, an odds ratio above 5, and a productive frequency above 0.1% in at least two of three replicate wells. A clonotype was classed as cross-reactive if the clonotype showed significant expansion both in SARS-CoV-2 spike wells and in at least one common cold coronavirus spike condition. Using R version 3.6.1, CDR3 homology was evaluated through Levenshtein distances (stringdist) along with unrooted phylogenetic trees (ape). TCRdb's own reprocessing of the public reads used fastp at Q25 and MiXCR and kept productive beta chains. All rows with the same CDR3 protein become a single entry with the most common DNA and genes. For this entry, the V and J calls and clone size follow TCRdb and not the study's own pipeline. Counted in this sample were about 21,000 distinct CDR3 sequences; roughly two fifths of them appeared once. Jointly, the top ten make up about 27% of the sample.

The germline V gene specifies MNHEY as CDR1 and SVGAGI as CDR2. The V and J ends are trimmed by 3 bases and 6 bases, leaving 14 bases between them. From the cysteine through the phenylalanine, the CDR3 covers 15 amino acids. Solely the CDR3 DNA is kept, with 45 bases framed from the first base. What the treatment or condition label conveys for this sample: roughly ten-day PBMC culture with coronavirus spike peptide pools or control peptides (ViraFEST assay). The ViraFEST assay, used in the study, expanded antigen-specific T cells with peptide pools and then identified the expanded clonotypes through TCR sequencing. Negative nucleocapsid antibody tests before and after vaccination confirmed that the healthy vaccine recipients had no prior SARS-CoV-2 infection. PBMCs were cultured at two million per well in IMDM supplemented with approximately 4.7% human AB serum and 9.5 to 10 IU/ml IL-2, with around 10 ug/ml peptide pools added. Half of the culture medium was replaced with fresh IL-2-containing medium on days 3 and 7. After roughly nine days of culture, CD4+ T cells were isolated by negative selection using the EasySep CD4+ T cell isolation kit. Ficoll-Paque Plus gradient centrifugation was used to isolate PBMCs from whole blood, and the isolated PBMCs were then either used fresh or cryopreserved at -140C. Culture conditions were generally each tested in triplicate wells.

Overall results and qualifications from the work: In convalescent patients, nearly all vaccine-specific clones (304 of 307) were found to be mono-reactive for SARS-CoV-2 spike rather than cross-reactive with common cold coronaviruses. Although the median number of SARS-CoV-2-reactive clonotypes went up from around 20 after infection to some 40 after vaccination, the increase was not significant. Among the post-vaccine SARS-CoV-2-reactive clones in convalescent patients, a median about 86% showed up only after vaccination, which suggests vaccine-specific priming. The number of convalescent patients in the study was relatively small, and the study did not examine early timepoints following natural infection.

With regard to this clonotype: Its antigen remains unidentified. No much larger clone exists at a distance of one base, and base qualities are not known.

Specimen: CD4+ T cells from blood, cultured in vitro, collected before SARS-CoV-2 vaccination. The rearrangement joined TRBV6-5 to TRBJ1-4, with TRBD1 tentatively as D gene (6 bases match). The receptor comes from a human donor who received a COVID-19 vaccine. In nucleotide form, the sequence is TGTGCCAGCAGTTATTGGGGAGGGGGGGATGAAAAACTGTTTTTT. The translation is CASSYWGGGDEKLFF.